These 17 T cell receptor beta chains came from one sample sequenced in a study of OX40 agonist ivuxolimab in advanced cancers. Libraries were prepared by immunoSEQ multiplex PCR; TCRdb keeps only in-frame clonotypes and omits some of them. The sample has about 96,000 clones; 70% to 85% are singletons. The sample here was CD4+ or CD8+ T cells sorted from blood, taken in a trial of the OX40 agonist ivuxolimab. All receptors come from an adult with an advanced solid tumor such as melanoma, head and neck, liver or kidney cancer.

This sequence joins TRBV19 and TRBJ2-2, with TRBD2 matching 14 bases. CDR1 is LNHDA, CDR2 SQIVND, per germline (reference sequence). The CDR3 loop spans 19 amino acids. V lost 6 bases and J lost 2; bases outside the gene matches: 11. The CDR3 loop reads CASRRSPGLAGANTGELFF. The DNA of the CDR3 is TGTGCCAGTAGACGCTCCCCGGGACTAGCGGGAGCTAACACCGGGGAGCTGTTTTTT.

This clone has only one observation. CDR3 nucleotides: TGTGCCAGTAGCCTCGTCATGAACACTGAAGCTTTCTTT. Amino acid sequence: CASSLVMNTEAFF. The chain carries TRBV19 and TRBJ1-1; no clear D gene. V was pared by 6 bases and J by 0 bases, with 8 bases between. Germline-derived CDR1 and CDR2 are LNHDA and SQIVND (reference sequence). CDR3 length: 13 residues.

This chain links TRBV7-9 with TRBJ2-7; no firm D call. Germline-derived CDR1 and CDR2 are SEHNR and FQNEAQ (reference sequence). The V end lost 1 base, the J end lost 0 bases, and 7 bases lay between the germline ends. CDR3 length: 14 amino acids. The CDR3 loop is CASSLGRSSYEQYF. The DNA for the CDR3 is TGTGCCAGCAGCTTAGGGCGAAGCTCCTACGAGCAGTACTTC.

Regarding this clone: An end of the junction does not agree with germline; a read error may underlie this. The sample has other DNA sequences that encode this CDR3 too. The CDR3 DNA reads TGCGCCAGCAGCGTAGGTACAGGGACAGGGGGGGTTTTGGACATTCAGTACTTC. As protein: CASSVGTGTGGVLDIQYF. The V gene is TRBV9, the J gene TRBJ2-4; TRBD1 matches 11 bases. This CDR3 has 18 amino acids. The germline V gene encodes CDR1 SGDLS and CDR2 YYNGEE.

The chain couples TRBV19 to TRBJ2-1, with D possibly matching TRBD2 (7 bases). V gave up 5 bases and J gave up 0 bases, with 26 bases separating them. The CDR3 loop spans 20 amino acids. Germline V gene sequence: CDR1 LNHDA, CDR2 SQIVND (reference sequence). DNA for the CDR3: TGTGCCAGTAGTTCCCGGGGGCACACTAGCGCCCAAAGCTCCTACAATGAGCAGTTCTTC. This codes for CASSSRGHTSAQSSYNEQFF.

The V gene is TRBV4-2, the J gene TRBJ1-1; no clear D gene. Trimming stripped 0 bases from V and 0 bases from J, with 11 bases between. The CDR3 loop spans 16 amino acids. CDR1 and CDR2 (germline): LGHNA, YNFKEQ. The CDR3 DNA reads TGTGCCAGCAGCCAAGATTTGGCGGTGATGAACACTGAAGCTTTCTTT. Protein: CASSQDLAVMNTEAFF.

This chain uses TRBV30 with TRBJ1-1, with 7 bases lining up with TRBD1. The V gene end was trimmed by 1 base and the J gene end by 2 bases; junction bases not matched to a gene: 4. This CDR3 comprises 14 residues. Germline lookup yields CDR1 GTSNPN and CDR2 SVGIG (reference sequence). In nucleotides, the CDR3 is TGTGCCTGGAGTGAGGGACAGCCAAACACTGAAGCTTTCTTT. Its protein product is CAWSEGQPNTEAFF.

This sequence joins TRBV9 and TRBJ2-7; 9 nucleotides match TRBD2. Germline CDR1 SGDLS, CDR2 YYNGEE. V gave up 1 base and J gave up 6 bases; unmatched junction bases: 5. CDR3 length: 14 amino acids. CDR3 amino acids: CASSVQAGGGEQYF. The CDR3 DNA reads TGTGCCAGCAGCGTACAAGCGGGGGGAGGCGAGCAGTACTTC.

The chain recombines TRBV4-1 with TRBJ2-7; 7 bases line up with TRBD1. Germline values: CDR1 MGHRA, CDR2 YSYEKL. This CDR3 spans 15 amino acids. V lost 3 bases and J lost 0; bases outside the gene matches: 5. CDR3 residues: CASSQSRDSSYEQYF. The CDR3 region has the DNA TGCGCCAGCAGCCAGTCCCGGGACAGCTCCTACGAGCAGTACTTC.

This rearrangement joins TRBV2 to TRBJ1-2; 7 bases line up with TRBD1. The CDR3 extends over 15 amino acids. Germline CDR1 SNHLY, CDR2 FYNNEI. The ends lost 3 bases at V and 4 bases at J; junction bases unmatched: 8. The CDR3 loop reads CASSDGAGGGYGYTF. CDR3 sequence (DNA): TGTGCCAGCAGTGATGGGGCAGGGGGTGGCTATGGCTACACCTTC.

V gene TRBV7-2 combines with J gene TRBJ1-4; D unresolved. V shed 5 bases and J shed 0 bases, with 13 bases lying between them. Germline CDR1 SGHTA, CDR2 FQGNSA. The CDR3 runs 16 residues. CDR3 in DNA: TGTGCCAGCAGCCTACGTAAACAGACAACTAATGAAAAACTGTTTTTT. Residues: CASSLRKQTTNEKLFF. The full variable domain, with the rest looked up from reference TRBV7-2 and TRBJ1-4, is GAGVSQSPSNKVTEKGKDVELRCDPISGHTALYWYRQSLGQGLEFLIYFQGNSAPDKSGLPSDRFSAERTGGSVSTLTIQRTQQEDSAVYLCASSLRKQTTNEKLFFGSGTQLSVL.

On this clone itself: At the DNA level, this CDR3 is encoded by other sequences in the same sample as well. CDR3 region: CAWSRTATEAFF. As DNA, the CDR3 is TGTGCCTGGAGTCGGACGGCGACTGAAGCTTTCTTT. This chain connects TRBV30 to TRBJ1-1; no clear D gene. Deletions cut 2 bases from V and 5 bases from J, with 9 bases between. This CDR3 has 12 amino acids. CDR1 and CDR2 (germline): GTSNPN, SVGIG (reference sequence).

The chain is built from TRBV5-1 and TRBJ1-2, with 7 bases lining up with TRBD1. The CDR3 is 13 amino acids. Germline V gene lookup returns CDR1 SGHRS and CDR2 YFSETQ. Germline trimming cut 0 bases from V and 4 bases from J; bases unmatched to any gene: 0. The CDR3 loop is CASSLDRGYGYTF. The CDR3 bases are TGCGCCAGCAGCTTGGACAGGGGCTATGGCTACACCTTC.

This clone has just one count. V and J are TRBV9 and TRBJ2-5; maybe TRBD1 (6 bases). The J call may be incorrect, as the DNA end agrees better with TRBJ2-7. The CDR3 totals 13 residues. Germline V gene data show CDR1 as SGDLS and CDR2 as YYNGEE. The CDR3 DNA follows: TGTGCCAGCAGCGTGGGACAAAACCACGAGCAGTACTTC. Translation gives CASSVGQNHEQYF.

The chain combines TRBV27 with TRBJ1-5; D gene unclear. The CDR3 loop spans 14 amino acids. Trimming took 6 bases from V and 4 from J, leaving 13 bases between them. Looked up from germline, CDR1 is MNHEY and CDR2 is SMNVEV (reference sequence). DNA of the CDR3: TGTGCCAGCAGCCCCGTCACAGAGAATCAGCCCCAGCATTTT. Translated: CASSPVTENQPQHF.

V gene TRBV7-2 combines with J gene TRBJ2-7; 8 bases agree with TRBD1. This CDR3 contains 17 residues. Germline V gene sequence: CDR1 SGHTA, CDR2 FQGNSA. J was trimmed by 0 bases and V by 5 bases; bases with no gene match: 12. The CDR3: CASSPLDRGRSSYEQYF. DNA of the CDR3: TGTGCCAGCAGCCCCCTCGACAGGGGACGGAGCTCCTACGAGCAGTACTTC. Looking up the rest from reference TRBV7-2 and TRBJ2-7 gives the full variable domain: GAGVSQSPSNKVTEKGKDVELRCDPISGHTALYWYRQSLGQGLEFLIYFQGNSAPDKSGLPSDRFSAERTGGSVSTLTIQRTQQEDSAVYLCASSPLDRGRSSYEQYFGPGTRLTVT.

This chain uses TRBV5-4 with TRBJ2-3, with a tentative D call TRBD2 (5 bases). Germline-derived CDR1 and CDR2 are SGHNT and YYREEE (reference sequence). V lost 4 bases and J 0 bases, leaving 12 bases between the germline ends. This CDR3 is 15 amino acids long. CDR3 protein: CASSHSVASTDTQYF. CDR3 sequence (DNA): TGTGCCAGCAGCCATAGCGTAGCTAGCACAGATACGCAGTATTTT.